The 15 T cell receptor beta chains in this list originate from one sample, sequenced in a study of shared clonotypes between healthy human individuals (TCRdb year 2020). Library prep was done by the immunoSEQ multiplex PCR assay. TCRdb took this table from immuneACCESS and kept in-frame rearrangements with V and J called. Such tables lack part of the clones; where checked against another copy, unresolved V genes explain under half of the gap, and the rest is unexplained. The sample records 1,100,000 or so clones, approximately 78% of which are singletons. The ten top clones hold 0.5% to 0.6% of the sample. Sequencing was carried out using memory CD4+ T cells from PBMCs. The sample's cell subset or site label, in plain terms: CD45RA-negative fraction. These receptors were collected from a man between 18 and 29 years old in good health. Some clones in this sample may be carry-over from other donors' samples.

CDR3 nucleotide sequence: TGTGCCAGCACCAGGACAGTCGTACAAGAGACCCAGTACTTC. It specifies CASTRTVVQETQYF. The chain joins TRBV6-1 to TRBJ2-5; a weak D match, TRBD1 (6 bases). There are 14 residues in the CDR3. V lost 7 bases and J lost 2, with 14 bases in between. Germline V CDR1 and CDR2: MNHNS, SASEGT.

V usage is TRBV6-6 and J usage is TRBJ2-1, with TRBD1 identical over 7 bases. With 5 bases clipped from V and 0 bases from J, the junction kept 4 bases outside the gene matches. The germline V gene encodes CDR1 MNHNY and CDR2 SVGAGI (reference sequence). The CDR3 loop spans 15 amino acids. Here the CDR3 reads CASSRQGNSYNEQFF. The DNA of the CDR3 is TGTGCCAGCAGTCGACAGGGAAACTCCTACAATGAGCAGTTCTTC.

The genes are TRBV28 and TRBJ2-5; D might be TRBD1 (6 bases). From germline, CDR1 is MDHEN and CDR2 SYDVKM. Deletions cut 2 bases from V and 6 bases from J, with 13 bases between. The CDR3 is 14 amino acids. CDR3 in DNA: TGTGCCAGCAGTTTACCAACAGGGTCAAAGACCCAGTACTTC. Protein: CASSLPTGSKTQYF.

CDR3 sequence (DNA): TGTGCCAGTACCGCCGGGACACGCGATCCTTATAGCAATCAGCCCCAGCATTTT. Amino acid sequence: CASTAGTRDPYSNQPQHF. V is TRBV19 and J is TRBJ1-5; tentatively, D is TRBD1 (6 bases). Deletions cut 7 bases from V and 0 bases from J, with 22 bases between. The CDR3 consists of 18 residues. CDR1 LNHDA and CDR2 SQIVND come from the germline V gene (reference sequence).

V usage is TRBV30 and J usage is TRBJ1-2; tentatively, D is TRBD1 (5 bases). In germline, CDR1 is GTSNPN, CDR2 SVGIG (reference sequence). V was shortened by 1 base and J by 3 bases, with 12 bases between the two germline ends. The CDR3 length is 14 residues. CDR3 sequence: CAWSEPGFHYGYTF. CDR3 bases: TGTGCCTGGAGTGAACCAGGGTTTCACTATGGCTACACCTTC.

V usage is TRBV2 and J usage is TRBJ2-1; 7 bases align to TRBD1. The ends lost 3 bases at V and 3 bases at J; junction bases unmatched: 2. The germline V gene has CDR1 SNHLY and CDR2 FYNNEI. The CDR3 covers 14 residues. CDR3 DNA: TGTGCCAGCAGTGATCGGACAGGCTACAATGAGCAGTTCTTC. It specifies CASSDRTGYNEQFF.

The chain recombines TRBV6-5 with TRBJ2-5, with a tentative D call TRBD2 (5 bases). The CDR3 has 13 amino acids. Germline V lookup: CDR1 MNHEY, CDR2 SVGAGI. V lost 2 bases and J 7 bases, leaving 11 bases between the germline ends. The CDR3, as DNA: TGTGCCAGCAGTTACAAACTAGTGGGGACCCAGTACTTC. It specifies CASSYKLVGTQYF.

Note on this clone: This CDR3 is also generated by other DNA sequences in the sample. J is TRBJ1-1 and V is TRBV5-1, with no clear D. Germline V gene sequence: CDR1 SGHRS, CDR2 YFSETQ. V gave up 0 bases and J gave up 2 bases, with 5 bases separating them. This CDR3 comprises 13 residues. CDR3 sequence: CASSLGRNTEAFF. DNA of the CDR3: TGCGCCAGCAGCTTGGGACGTAACACTGAAGCTTTCTTT.

The J gene is TRBJ1-2, the V gene TRBV29-1; TRBD1 agrees at 7 bases. The J segment lost 2 bases and the V segment lost 7 bases, leaving 7 bases of the junction unmatched. The germline V gene encodes CDR1 SQVTM and CDR2 ANQGSEA. The CDR3 is made up of 13 amino acids. CDR3 nucleotides: TGCAGCGCCGAGAAGGGACAGAACTATGGCTACACCTTC. It is translated as CSAEKGQNYGYTF.

The V and J genes are TRBV6-1 and TRBJ2-1, with D hard to call. Germline CDR1 and CDR2: MNHNS and SASEGT. V was clipped by 0 bases and J by 10 bases, with 10 bases between them. The CDR3 totals 13 residues. The CDR3, as DNA: TGTGCCAGCAGTGAAGCTAGCTCTCGCGAGCAGTTCTTC. Protein: CASSEASSREQFF.

The table lists this clone with a few counts. This probably arose from a read error, given a far larger clone one base away. Different DNA sequences within this sample yield the same CDR3. V usage is TRBV14 and J usage is TRBJ1-2, with D hard to call. Germline V gives CDR1 SGHDN, CDR2 FVKESK. The CDR3 totals 11 residues. V was clipped by 0 bases and J by 8 bases, with 4 bases between them. The CDR3 DNA follows: TGTGCCAGCAGCCAAGAAGGCGGCTACACCTTC. Its protein product is CASSQEGGYTF.

This clone was seen only a few times. The chain joins TRBV2 to TRBJ2-7; TRBD2 aligns across 11 bases. CDR3 length equals 20 residues. Unmatched junction bases numbered 19, after V lost 6 bases and J lost 0 bases. Germline lookup yields CDR1 SNHLY and CDR2 FYNNEI. The CDR3: CASRGVQRGVAGGSSYEQYF. The CDR3 coding sequence is TGTGCCAGCAGGGGCGTCCAACGAGGCGTAGCGGGGGGGAGCTCCTACGAGCAGTACTTC.

V and J are TRBV7-9 and TRBJ2-1, with 7 positions matching TRBD2. CDR3 length: 14 residues. The J segment lost 6 bases and the V segment lost 3 bases, leaving 5 bases of the junction unmatched. CDR1 and CDR2 from the germline V gene are SEHNR and FQNEAQ (reference sequence). Here the CDR3 reads CASSFGLEGNEQFF. As DNA, the CDR3 is TGTGCCAGCAGCTTCGGACTAGAGGGCAATGAGCAGTTCTTC.

This chain uses TRBV27 with TRBJ2-2; TRBD2 aligns across 10 bases. Per germline, CDR1 MNHEY and CDR2 SMNVEV (reference sequence). This CDR3 region has 20 residues. Trimming removed 7 bases from V and 0 bases from J; junction bases left unmatched: 17. CDR3 in amino acids: CASTPRRTAGGIANTGELFF. The DNA of the CDR3 is TGTGCCAGCACCCCTCGTAGGACAGCGGGAGGGATCGCGAACACCGGGGAGCTGTTTTTT.

The rearrangement links TRBV18 to TRBJ1-4; weak D call: TRBD1 (5 bases). This CDR3 contains 15 residues. Trimming stripped 0 bases from V and 5 bases from J, with 10 bases between. Germline V gene sequence: CDR1 KGHSH, CDR2 LQKENI. In nucleotides, the CDR3 is TGTGCCAGCTCACCACCGGGGGGGTGGAATGAAAAACTGTTTTTT. It encodes CASSPPGGWNEKLFF. The full variable domain, its missing parts supplied by reference TRBV18 and TRBJ1-4, is NAGVMQNPRHLVRRRGQEARLRCSPMKGHSHVYWYRQLPEEGLKFMVYLQKENIIDESGMPKERFSAEFPKEGPSILRIQQVVRGDSAAYFCASSPPGGWNEKLFFGSGTQLSVL.